Detailed here is one TCR beta chain. This clone's antigen is unknown. No base-level quality is on record; no much larger clone is a single base apart. This record comes from a study of chronic HIV infection and antiretroviral therapy (dated by TCRdb to between 2015 and 2017). The library was generated by 5' RACE. TCRdb records Illumina MiSeq as the sequencer. TCRdb reprocessed the public reads (quality trimming at Q25 with fastp, clone calling with MiXCR) and kept in-frame beta chains. CDR3 protein duplicates are merged, each entry listing the most common genes and DNA. This sample is represented by some 43,000 distinct CDR3 sequences; over 15% of them were singletons. The ten largest clones take up approximately 3% of the sample. Sequencing was carried out using peripheral blood. This receptor was taken from an adult who had HIV and had not received antiretroviral therapy, or was an uninfected healthy control (not recorded which).

This receptor has the CDR3 CASSPDRFAGGYTF. The sequence in DNA is TGTGCCAGCAGCCCGGACAGGTTTGCCGGTGGCTACACCTTC. Here the chain combines TRBV5-4 and TRBJ1-2; a stretch of 7 junction bases matches TRBD1. Trimming removed 4 bases from V and 7 bases from J; the gene matches leave 10 bases unexplained. CDR1 and CDR2, looked up from the germline V gene (reference sequence), are SGHNT and YYREEE. From its cysteine to its phenylalanine, the CDR3 spans 14 amino acids. CDR3 DNA is the only sequence kept; it has 42 bases, read in frame from the first base. The full variable domain, with segments outside the CDR3 supplied by the reference TRBV5-4 and TRBJ1-2 proteins, appears as ETGVTQSPTHLIKTRGQQVTLRCSSQSGHNTVSWYQQALGQGPQFIFQYYREEENGRGNFPPRFSGLQFPNYSSELNVNALELDDSALYLCASSPDRFAGGYTFGSGTRLTVV.